Presented here are 10 T cell receptor beta chains from one specimen sequenced in a study of cytomegalovirus exposure and HLA in healthy donors. A multiplex PCR was run with 60 Vbeta primers and 13 Jbeta primers. TCRdb's table, derived via immunoSEQ multiplex PCR, lists solely in-frame clones and lacks some. The sample consists of about 170,000 clones, roughly 80% of them appearing once. The specimen was PBMCs. The source is a woman in her forties or fifties in good health and CMV-seropositive.

This rearrangement joins TRBV18 to TRBJ1-4, with D unclear. The CDR3 sequence is 15 residues long. CDR1 KGHSH and CDR2 LQKENI come from the germline V gene. Trimming stripped 0 bases from V and 6 bases from J, with 11 bases between. CDR3 coding DNA: TGTGCCAGCTCACCACCGTCGGCAGGATATGAAAAACTGTTTTTT. Residues: CASSPPSAGYEKLFF.

This clone was seen a handful of times. The chain joins TRBV5-1 to TRBJ2-3; TRBD2 agrees at 10 bases. Germline CDR1 reads SGHRS; CDR2 reads YFSETQ. V shed 7 bases and J 2 bases; nucleotides not matched to a gene: 4. The CDR3 is 14 residues long. The CDR3 DNA reads as TGCGCCAGCGCTAGCGGGGGTAACACAGATACGCAGTATTTT. It encodes CASASGGNTDTQYF.

This chain uses TRBV7-2 with TRBJ2-7; a possible D gene is TRBD2 (5 bases). Trimming removed 5 bases at V and 13 bases at J, with 24 bases between. The germline V gene has CDR1 SGHTA and CDR2 FQGNSA. The CDR3 totals 14 residues. The CDR3 sequence: CASSTPGLGTRRYF. The DNA of the CDR3 is TGTGCCAGCAGCACACCCGGACTTGGAACCCGGCGATACTTC.

The sample holds one count of this clone. The chain couples TRBV19 to TRBJ2-5, with no clear D. With 4 bases removed from V and 1 base from J, the gap between germline ends came to 13 bases. The CDR3 runs to 15 residues. CDR1 is LNHDA and CDR2 is SQIVND in the germline V gene (reference sequence). CDR3 residues: CASSTLLAVQETQYF. For the CDR3, the DNA is TGTGCCAGTAGTACTTTATTAGCAGTCCAAGAGACCCAGTACTTC.

In DNA, the CDR3 is TGTGCCATCAGTGAGGTCCCCCCTCAAGAGACCCAGTACTTC. Its translation: CAISEVPPQETQYF. The chain couples TRBV10-3 to TRBJ2-5; D is unclear. Germline values: CDR1 ENHRY, CDR2 SYGVKD. V lost 2 bases, J lost 2 bases, and 9 bases lay in between. There are 14 residues in the CDR3.

V and J are TRBV7-3 and TRBJ2-1; the match to TRBD2 covers 11 bases. With V trimmed by 5 bases and J by 8 bases, 8 bases remained unmatched. Germline values: CDR1 SGHTA, CDR2 FQGTGA. The CDR3 is made up of 15 amino acids. The CDR3 region is CASSPLAGGFYEQFF. For the CDR3, the DNA is TGTGCCAGCAGCCCCCTAGCGGGGGGATTCTATGAGCAGTTCTTC.

The V and J genes are TRBV29-1 and TRBJ2-5; a weak D match, TRBD1 (5 bases). The V end was cut by 8 bases, the J end by 4 bases, with 17 bases between. Germline V gene sequence: CDR1 SQVTM, CDR2 ANQGSEA. This CDR3 spans 13 amino acids. In DNA, the CDR3 is TGCAGCTCGGGTCGGGTAAGGGGAGAGACCCAGTACTTC. Translated: CSSGRVRGETQYF.

The V gene is TRBV5-1, the J gene TRBJ1-6; 9 bases align to TRBD1. Germline trimming cut 1 base from V and 11 bases from J; bases unmatched to any gene: 4. This CDR3 has 14 residues. From germline, CDR1 is SGHRS and CDR2 YFSETQ. CDR3: CASSLPTGGAPLHF. In DNA form, the CDR3 reads TGCGCCAGCAGCTTGCCGACAGGGGGAGCACCCCTCCACTTT.

J is TRBJ2-5 and V is TRBV5-1, with 13 bases fitting TRBD2. This CDR3 contains 18 residues. The germline V gene encodes CDR1 SGHRS and CDR2 YFSETQ. The junction had 7 bases not matched to a gene; V was cut back by 0 bases and J by 2 bases. The CDR3: CASSLAIWTSGGQETQYF. The CDR3 DNA reads TGCGCCAGCAGCTTGGCCATTTGGACTAGCGGGGGTCAAGAGACCCAGTACTTC.

The CDR3 spells CASRYTATSGNLQETQYF. DNA for the CDR3: TGCGCCAGCAGGTACACAGCGACTAGCGGGAACCTCCAAGAGACCCAGTACTTC. The V call is TRBV4-1, the J call TRBJ2-5, with 11 bases lining up with TRBD2. With 6 bases clipped from V and 1 base from J, the junction kept 13 bases outside the gene matches. Germline CDR1 and CDR2: MGHRA and YSYEKL. The CDR3 totals 18 residues.